This T cell receptor (beta chain) was obtained from a study of blood T cell repertoires in COVID-19 (dated by TCRdb to 2019 to 2021). At the level of the whole study: Collaborator samples came from the United States, Italy and Spain and covered acute and convalescent phases of COVID-19. Where available, HLA class I and class II types were obtained from metadata supplied by the sample provider rather than from assay-based typing. The material from the prospective study consisted of cDNA or gDNA derived from T cells, B-cell-depleted T cells, or PBMCs. Samples came from the ongoing ImmuneRACE study (first 160 participants) plus 1,254 subjects from 6 global collaborators. Sample metadata almost always included a de-identified subject ID, COVID-19 status, age in years and sex. The dataset comprised deeply sampled blood TCRbeta repertoires from subjects exposed to, actively infected with, or recovered from COVID-19. The repertoires were released in a freely available public database meant as a resource for research on the immune response to SARS-CoV-2.

TCRbeta CDR3 regions were amplified from genomic DNA using the immunoSEQ Assay, a bias-controlled multiplex PCR. Under the source paper's analysis protocol: The number of nucleated cells in each sample was estimated from the amplification of reference gene primers within the assay. Sequence reads were collapsed and filtered to measure the absolute abundance of every unique TCRbeta CDR3 rearrangement. For each sample, productive Simpson clonality was calculated as the square root of Simpson's diversity index over productive rearrangements. Not all clones reach the TCRdb copy of this immuneACCESS table, which keeps in-frame sequences only. Checked studies attribute under half of the gap to unresolved V genes and leave the rest unexplained. From that table come the V and J calls and clone size; the DNA was used to work out D and trimming. The sample profile shows almost 200,000 clones; around four fifths of them were found once. Under 0.95% of the sample is in the top ten clones.

Per the germline V gene, SGHTA is the CDR1 and FQGTGA is the CDR2. After removal of 3 bases from V and 5 bases from J, the junction retains 6 bases not matched to a gene. The CDR3, from cysteine to phenylalanine, totals 15 residues. The DNA shown is the 45-base CDR3, in frame from base 1. In Seattle, one collaborating source enrolled patients while the infection was active and tracked those patients longitudinally over the course of disease. Collaborating institutions collected whole blood in K2EDTA tubes following their own protocols. For TCRbeta analysis, collaborators shipped samples as frozen whole blood, isolated PBMCs, or DNA extracted from either of those sample types. With regard to this clone: No antigen is known for it. No base quality information exists; no much larger clone differs at one position.

What the research found in general, with its limitations: How much clinical and demographic metadata was included differed by source and by participant, and the metadata was provided uncurated.

The source is a man aged 60-69 years with COVID-19, enrolled during active disease. The sequence joins TRBV7-3 to TRBJ2-1; 8 middle bases align to TRBD2. Sequenced input: peripheral blood. The DNA sequence is TGTGCCAGCAGCTTTCTTAGCGGGACCCACAATGAGCAGTTCTTC. Its protein product is CASSFLSGTHNEQFF. The CDR3 plus the reference TRBV7-3 and TRBJ2-1 genes for the other parts give the full variable domain: GAGVSQTPSNKVTEKGKYVELRCDPISGHTALYWYRQSLGQGPEFLIYFQGTGAADDSGLPNDRFFAVRPEGSVSTLKIQRTERGDSAVYLCASSFLSGTHNEQFFGPGTRLTVL.